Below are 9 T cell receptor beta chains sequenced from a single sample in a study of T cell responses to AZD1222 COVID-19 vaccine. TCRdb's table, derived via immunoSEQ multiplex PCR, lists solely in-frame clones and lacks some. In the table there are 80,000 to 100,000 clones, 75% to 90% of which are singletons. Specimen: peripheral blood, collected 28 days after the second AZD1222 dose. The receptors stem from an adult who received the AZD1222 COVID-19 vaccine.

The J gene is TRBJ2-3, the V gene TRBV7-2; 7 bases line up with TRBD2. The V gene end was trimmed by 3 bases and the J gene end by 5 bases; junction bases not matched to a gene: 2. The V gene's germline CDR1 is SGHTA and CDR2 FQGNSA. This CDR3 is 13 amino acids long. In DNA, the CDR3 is TGTGCCAGCAGCTTCGGACTAGTAGATACGCAGTATTTT. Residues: CASSFGLVDTQYF.

The DNA of the CDR3 is TGTGCCAGTAGTATGTCCACTAGCACAGATACGCAGTATTTT. Its translation: CASSMSTSTDTQYF. J is TRBJ2-3 and V is TRBV19; the D is unclear. CDR3 length: 14 residues. In germline, CDR1 is LNHDA, CDR2 SQIVND (reference sequence). The ends were cut back, 3 bases at V and 0 bases at J, with 7 bases in the middle.

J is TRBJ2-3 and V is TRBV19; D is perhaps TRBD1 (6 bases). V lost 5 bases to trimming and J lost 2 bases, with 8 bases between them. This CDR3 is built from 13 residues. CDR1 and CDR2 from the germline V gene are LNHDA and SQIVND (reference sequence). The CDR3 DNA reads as TGTGCCAGTAGTTCAGGGGTCACAGATACGCAGTATTTT. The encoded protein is CASSSGVTDTQYF.

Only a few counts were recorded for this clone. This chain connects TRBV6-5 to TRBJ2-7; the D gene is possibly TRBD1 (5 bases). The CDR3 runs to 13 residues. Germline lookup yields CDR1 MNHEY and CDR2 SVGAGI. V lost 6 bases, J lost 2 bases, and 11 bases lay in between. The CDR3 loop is CASRYGQTYEQYF. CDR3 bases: TGTGCCAGCAGATATGGACAAACCTACGAGCAGTACTTC.

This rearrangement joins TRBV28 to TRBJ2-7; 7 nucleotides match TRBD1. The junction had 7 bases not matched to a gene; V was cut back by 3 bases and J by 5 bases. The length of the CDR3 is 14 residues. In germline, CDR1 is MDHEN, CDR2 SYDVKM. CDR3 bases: TGTGCCAGCAGTTTTAGACAGGGACGCAACGAGCAGTACTTC. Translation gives CASSFRQGRNEQYF.

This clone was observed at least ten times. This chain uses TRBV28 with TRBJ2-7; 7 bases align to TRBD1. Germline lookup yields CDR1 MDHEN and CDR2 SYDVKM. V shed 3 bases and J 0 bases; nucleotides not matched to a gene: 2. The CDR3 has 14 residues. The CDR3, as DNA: TGTGCCAGCAGTTTCACAGGGGACTCCTACGAGCAGTACTTC. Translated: CASSFTGDSYEQYF.

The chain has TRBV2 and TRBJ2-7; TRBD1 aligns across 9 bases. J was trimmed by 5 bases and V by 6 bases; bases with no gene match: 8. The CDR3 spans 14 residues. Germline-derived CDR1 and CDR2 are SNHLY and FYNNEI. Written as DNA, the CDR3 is TGTGCCAGCAGACTCGACAGGGGGTCCCACGAGCAGTACTTC. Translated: CASRLDRGSHEQYF.

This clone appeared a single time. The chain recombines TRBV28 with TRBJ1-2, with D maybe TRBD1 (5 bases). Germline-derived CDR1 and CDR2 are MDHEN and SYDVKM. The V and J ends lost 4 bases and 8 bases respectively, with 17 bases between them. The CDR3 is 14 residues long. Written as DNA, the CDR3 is TGTGCCAGCAGTTCCCCTTGGGGGGGTAGCGGCTACACCTTC. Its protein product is CASSSPWGGSGYTF.

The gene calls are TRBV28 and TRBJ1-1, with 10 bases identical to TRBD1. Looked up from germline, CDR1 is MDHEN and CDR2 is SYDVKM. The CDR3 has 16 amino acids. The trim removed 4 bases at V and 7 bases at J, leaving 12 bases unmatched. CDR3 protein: CASSSLRDRGRYEAFF. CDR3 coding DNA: TGTGCCAGCAGTTCTCTCCGGGACAGGGGCCGCTATGAAGCTTTCTTT.